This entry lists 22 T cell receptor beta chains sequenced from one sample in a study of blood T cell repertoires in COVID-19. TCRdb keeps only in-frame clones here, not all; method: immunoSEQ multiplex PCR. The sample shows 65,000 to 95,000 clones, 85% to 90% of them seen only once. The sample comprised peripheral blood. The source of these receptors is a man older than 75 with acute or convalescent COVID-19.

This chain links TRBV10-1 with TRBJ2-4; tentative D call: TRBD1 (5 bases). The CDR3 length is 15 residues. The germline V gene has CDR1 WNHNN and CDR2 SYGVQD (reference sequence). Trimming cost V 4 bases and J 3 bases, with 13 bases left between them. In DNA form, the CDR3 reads TGCGCCAGCAGTGCGGACAACGGCTTCAAAAACATTCAGTACTTC. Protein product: CASSADNGFKNIQYF.

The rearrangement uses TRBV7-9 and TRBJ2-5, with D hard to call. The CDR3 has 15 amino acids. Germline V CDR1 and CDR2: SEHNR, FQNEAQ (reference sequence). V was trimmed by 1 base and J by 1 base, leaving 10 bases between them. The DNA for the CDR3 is TGTGCCAGCAGCTTAGGTTCAGGCCCCCAAGAGACCCAGTACTTC. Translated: CASSLGSGPQETQYF.

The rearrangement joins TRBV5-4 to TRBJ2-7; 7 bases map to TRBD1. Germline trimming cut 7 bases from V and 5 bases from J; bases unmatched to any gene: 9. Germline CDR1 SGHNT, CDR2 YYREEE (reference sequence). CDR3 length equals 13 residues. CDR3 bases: TGTGCCAGCGTACCGACAGGGAACAACGAGCAGTACTTC. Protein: CASVPTGNNEQYF.

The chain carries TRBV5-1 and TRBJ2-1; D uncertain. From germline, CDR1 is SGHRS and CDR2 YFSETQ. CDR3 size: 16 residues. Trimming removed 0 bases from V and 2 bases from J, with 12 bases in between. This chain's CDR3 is CASSLVPQPTYNEQFF. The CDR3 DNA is TGCGCCAGCAGCTTGGTTCCCCAACCTACCTACAATGAGCAGTTCTTC.

The CDR3 loop is CASSSQGQETQYF. The DNA of the CDR3 is TGCGCCAGCAGTTCCCAGGGGCAAGAGACCCAGTACTTC. The J gene is TRBJ2-5, the V gene TRBV5-1; D is possibly TRBD1 (6 bases). With 5 bases removed from V and 2 bases from J, the gap between germline ends came to 10 bases. CDR1 and CDR2 (germline): SGHRS, YFSETQ. The CDR3 contains 13 residues. Using reference TRBV5-1 and TRBJ2-5 for the parts outside the CDR3, the full variable domain is KAGVTQTPRYLIKTRGQQVTLSCSPISGHRSVSWYQQTPGQGLQFLFEYFSETQRNKGNFPGRFSGRQFSNSRSEMNVSTLELGDSALYLCASSSQGQETQYFGPGTRLLVL.

CDR3 region: CASSLMGTDYEQYF. CDR3 DNA sequence: TGCGCCAGCAGCTTGATGGGGACAGACTACGAGCAGTACTTC. The rearrangement uses TRBV5-1 and TRBJ2-7, with 7 positions matching TRBD1. CDR3 length: 14 amino acids. Germline CDR1 and CDR2: SGHRS and YFSETQ. With V trimmed by 1 base and J by 3 bases, 4 bases remained unmatched. Combining the CDR3 with reference TRBV5-1 and TRBJ2-7 gives the whole variable domain KAGVTQTPRYLIKTRGQQVTLSCSPISGHRSVSWYQQTPGQGLQFLFEYFSETQRNKGNFPGRFSGRQFSNSRSEMNVSTLELGDSALYLCASSLMGTDYEQYFGPGTRLTVT.

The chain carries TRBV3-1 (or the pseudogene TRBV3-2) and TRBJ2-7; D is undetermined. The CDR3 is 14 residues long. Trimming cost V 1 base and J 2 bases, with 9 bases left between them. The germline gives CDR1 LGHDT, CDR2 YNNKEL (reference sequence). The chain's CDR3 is CASSQGQAPYEQYF. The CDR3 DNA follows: TGTGCCAGCAGCCAAGGGCAGGCCCCCTACGAGCAGTACTTC.

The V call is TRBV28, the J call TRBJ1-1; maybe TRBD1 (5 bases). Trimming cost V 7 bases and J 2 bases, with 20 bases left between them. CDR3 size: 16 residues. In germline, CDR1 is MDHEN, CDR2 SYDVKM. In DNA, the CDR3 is TGTGCCAGCAAGCCCCCTCCGGGGGGACCTAACACTGAAGCTTTCTTT. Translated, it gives CASKPPPGGPNTEAFF. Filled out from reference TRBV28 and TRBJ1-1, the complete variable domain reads DVKVTQSSRYLVKRTGEKVFLECVQDMDHENMFWYRQDPGLGLRLIYFSYDVKMKEKGDIPEGYSVSREKKERFSLILESASTNQTSMYLCASKPPPGGPNTEAFFGQGTRLTVV.

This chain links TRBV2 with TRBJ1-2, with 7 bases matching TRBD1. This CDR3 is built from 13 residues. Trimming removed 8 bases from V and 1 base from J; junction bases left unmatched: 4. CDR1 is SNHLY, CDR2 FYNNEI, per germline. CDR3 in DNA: TGTGCCAGCCTGGGACAGAGTAACTATGGCTACACCTTC. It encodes CASLGQSNYGYTF. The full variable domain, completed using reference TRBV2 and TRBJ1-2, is EPEVTQTPSHQVTQMGQEVILRCVPISNHLYFYWYRQILGQKVEFLVSFYNNEISEKSEIFDDQFSVERPDGSNFTLKIRSTKLEDSAMYFCASLGQSNYGYTFGSGTRLTVV.

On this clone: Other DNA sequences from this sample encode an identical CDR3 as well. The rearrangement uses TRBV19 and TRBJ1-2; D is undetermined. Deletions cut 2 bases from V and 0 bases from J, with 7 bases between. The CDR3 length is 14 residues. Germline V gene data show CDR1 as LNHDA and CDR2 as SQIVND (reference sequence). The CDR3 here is CASSISQTNYGYTF. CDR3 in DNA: TGTGCCAGTAGTATATCGCAGACTAACTATGGCTACACCTTC.

CDR3 bases: TGTGCCAGCTCACCGAACAGAATGGACACTGAAGCTTTCTTT. Residues: CASSPNRMDTEAFF. The rearrangement uses TRBV18 and TRBJ1-1; D is ambiguous. CDR3 size: 14 residues. Germline values: CDR1 KGHSH, CDR2 LQKENI. Trimming pared 3 bases from V and 3 bases from J, leaving 11 bases between.

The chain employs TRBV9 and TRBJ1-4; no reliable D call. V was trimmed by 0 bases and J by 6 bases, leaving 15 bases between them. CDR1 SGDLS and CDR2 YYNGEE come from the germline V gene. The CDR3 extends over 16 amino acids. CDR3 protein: CASSVGLSAGDEKLFF. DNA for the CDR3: TGTGCCAGCAGCGTAGGACTCAGTGCTGGCGATGAAAAACTGTTTTTT.

The DNA of the CDR3 is TGTGCCAGCAAAGGACTAGCGGGAGAGGAGACCCAGTACTTC. Its protein is CASKGLAGEETQYF. The chain joins TRBV6-5 to TRBJ2-5, with TRBD2 identical over 13 bases. The CDR3 runs to 14 residues. Germline V gene lookup returns CDR1 MNHEY and CDR2 SVGAGI. V dropped 7 bases and J dropped 5; count of bases not matched to a gene: 4.

The CDR3 coding sequence is TGTGCCAGCAGTGAACCCTCAGGGGGTCGGACTGAAGCTTTCTTT. Translating it yields CASSEPSGGRTEAFF. V gene TRBV6-1 combines with J gene TRBJ1-1; 7 positions match TRBD1. CDR3 length equals 15 residues. The junction had 8 bases not matched to a gene; V was cut back by 2 bases and J by 5 bases. From germline, CDR1 is MNHNS and CDR2 SASEGT.

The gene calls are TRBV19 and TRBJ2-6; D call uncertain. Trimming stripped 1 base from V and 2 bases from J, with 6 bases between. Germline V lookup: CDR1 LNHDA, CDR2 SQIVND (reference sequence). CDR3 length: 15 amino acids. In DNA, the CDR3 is TGTGCCAGTAGTATAGGGTCAGCTGGGGCCAACGTCCTGACTTTC. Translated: CASSIGSAGANVLTF.

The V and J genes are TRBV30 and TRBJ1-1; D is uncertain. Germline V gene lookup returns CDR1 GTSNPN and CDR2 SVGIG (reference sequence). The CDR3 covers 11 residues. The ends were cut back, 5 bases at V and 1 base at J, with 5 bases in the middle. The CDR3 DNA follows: TGTGCCTGGGGCGGGAACACTGAAGCTTTCTTT. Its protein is CAWGGNTEAFF.

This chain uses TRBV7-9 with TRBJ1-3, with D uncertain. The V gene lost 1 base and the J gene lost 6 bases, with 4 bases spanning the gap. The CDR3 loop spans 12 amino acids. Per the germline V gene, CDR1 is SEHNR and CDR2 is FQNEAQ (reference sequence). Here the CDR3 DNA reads TGTGCCAGCAGCTTAGGCGTAAACACCATATATTTT. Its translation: CASSLGVNTIYF.

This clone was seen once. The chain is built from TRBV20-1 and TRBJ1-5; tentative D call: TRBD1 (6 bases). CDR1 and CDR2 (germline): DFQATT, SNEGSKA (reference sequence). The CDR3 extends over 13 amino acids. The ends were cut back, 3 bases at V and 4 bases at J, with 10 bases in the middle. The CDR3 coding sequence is TGCAGTGCTAGTCAAGGACAGAATCAGCCCCAGCATTTT. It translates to CSASQGQNQPQHF.

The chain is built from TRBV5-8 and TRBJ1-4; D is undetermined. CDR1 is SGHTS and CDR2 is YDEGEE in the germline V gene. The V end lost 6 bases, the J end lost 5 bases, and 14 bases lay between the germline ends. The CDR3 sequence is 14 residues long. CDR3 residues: CASNRNSPNEKLFF. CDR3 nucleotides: TGTGCCAGCAATCGTAACAGTCCCAATGAAAAACTGTTTTTT. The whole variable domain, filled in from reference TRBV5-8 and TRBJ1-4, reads EAGVTQSPTHLIKTRGQQATLRCSPISGHTSVYWYQQALGLGLQFLLWYDEGEERNRGNFPPRFSGRQFPNYSSELNVNALELEDSALYLCASNRNSPNEKLFFGSGTQLSVL.

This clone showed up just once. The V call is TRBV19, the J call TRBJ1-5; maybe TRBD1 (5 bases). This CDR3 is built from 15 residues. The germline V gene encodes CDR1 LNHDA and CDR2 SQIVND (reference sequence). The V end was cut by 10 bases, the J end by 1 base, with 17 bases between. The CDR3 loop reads CATLSYGGSNQPQHF. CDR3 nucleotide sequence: TGTGCCACCCTGAGTTACGGGGGGAGCAATCAGCCCCAGCATTTT.

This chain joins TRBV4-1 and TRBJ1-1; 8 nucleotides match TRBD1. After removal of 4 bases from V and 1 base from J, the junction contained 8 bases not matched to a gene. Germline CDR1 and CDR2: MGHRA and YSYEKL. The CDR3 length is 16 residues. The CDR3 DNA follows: TGCGCCAGCAGCCGCACTTCAACAGGGGGGAACACTGAAGCTTTCTTT. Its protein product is CASSRTSTGGNTEAFF.

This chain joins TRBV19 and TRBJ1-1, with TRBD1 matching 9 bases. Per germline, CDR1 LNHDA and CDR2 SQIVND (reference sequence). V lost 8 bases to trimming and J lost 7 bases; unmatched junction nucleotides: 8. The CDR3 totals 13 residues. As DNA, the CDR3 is TGTGCCAGTCGCCCGGACAGGGGCATTGAAGCTTTCTTT. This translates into CASRPDRGIEAFF.